This T cell receptor (beta chain) was recovered during a study of cytomegalovirus exposure and HLA in healthy donors. Turning to the study itself: Counted in an early data release were 65 million to 100 million unique TCRs from HLA-typed donors.

In its sample, this clone was seen once. What it binds is not known. The PCR made use of 60 Vbeta and 13 Jbeta primers. Here immunoSEQ multiplex PCR was the method, and the copy in TCRdb shows in-frame clones only, minus some. The data hold some 140,000 clones, with about four fifths observed a single time. General study results and limits: Sequences of the TCR beta chain were said to predict the HLA-A and HLA-B alleles of most subjects accurately. Most likely, a cluster of highly shared sequence variants arose as a sequencing artifact. An analysis was carried out at a later point. It showed that HLA-associated TCR beta chains were more clonally expanded than equally common non-associated chains.

Unmatched junction bases numbered 7, after V lost 5 bases and J lost 10 bases. From germline, CDR1 is SGHAT and CDR2 FQNNGV. The CDR3 sequence is 13 residues long. The rearrangement links TRBV11-2 to TRBJ2-1; 8 bases line up with TRBD2. The clonotype originates from a female donor in good health and CMV-seronegative. Material for sequencing was PBMCs. The CDR3 DNA reads as TGTGCCAGCAGCCTCGGACTAGCCGGCGAGCAGTTCTTC. Protein: CASSLGLAGEQFF.